Reported below is one T cell receptor (beta chain). V trimming: 1 base; J trimming: 0 bases; junction bases outside the gene matches: 1. The CDR3 has 16 residues. Germline CDR1 is LGHNA and CDR2 is YNFKEQ. The sample comes from a study of blood T cell repertoires in COVID-19. Study overall: Both acute and convalescent COVID-19 samples were obtained from the United States, Italy and Spain. PBMCs, B-cell-depleted T cells, or T cells were the source of the cDNA or gDNA that made up the material.

In the original analysis: Amplifying reference gene primers gave estimates of nucleated cell counts. Only in-frame clones appear in the TCRdb table, and some are missing; sequencing was by immunoSEQ multiplex PCR. Clone size and V and J calls were adopted from that table, with D and trimming inferred from the DNA. The profile shows about 110,000 clones, over 65% of them singletons. The sample was peripheral blood. The source is an elderly woman with acute or convalescent COVID-19. The chain combines TRBV4-2 with TRBJ1-5; 9 bases match TRBD1. This CDR3 is CASSQGQGVSNQPQHF. The DNA of the CDR3 is TGTGCCAGCAGCCAAGGACAGGGGGTTAGCAATCAGCCCCAGCATTTT.